The next 6 T cell receptor beta chains were all read from a single sample in a study of blood T cell repertoires in COVID-19. The table came from immunoSEQ multiplex PCR; TCRdb's copy has only in-frame clones and leaves some out. The sample has over 100,000 clones; around nine tenths are singletons. Specimen: peripheral blood. Receptors were obtained from a woman between 65 and 79 years old with COVID-19, enrolled during active disease.

The J gene is TRBJ1-5, the V gene TRBV28; the D gene is possibly TRBD1 (5 bases). Germline assignment: CDR1 MDHEN and CDR2 SYDVKM. This CDR3 contains 13 residues. Between the trimmed V and J ends, which lost 5 bases and 11 bases, there was a span of 16 bases. The CDR3 reads CASSPNTRGAQHF. CDR3 nucleotide sequence: TGTGCCAGCAGTCCGAACACCCGGGGGGCCCAGCATTTT.

The V and J genes are TRBV5-1 and TRBJ2-6, with D possibly TRBD2 on 5 matching bases. Trimming stripped 1 base from V and 0 bases from J, with 11 bases between. This CDR3 region has 17 residues. Germline lookup yields CDR1 SGHRS and CDR2 YFSETQ. CDR3 region: CASSLWGDTSGANVLTF. The CDR3 bases are TGCGCCAGCAGCTTGTGGGGAGACACCTCTGGGGCCAACGTCCTGACTTTC.

The chain joins TRBV3-1 (or the pseudogene TRBV3-2) to TRBJ2-5; a possible D gene is TRBD2 (5 bases). This CDR3 is 14 amino acids long. The ends were cut back, 1 base at V and 5 bases at J, with 11 bases in the middle. Germline V CDR1 and CDR2: LGHDT, YNNKEL (reference sequence). CDR3 in amino acids: CASSQGLAVETQYF. CDR3 DNA: TGTGCCAGCAGCCAAGGCCTAGCTGTCGAGACCCAGTACTTC.

This chain links TRBV3-1 (or the pseudogene TRBV3-2) with TRBJ1-6; D ambiguous. Trimming left V 0 bases short and J 7 bases short, with 7 bases between. Germline assignment: CDR1 LGHDT and CDR2 YNNKEL (reference sequence). This CDR3 comprises 14 residues. The CDR3 is CASSQDPQNSPLHF. As DNA, the CDR3 is TGTGCCAGCAGCCAAGATCCACAGAATTCACCCCTCCACTTT.

The chain carries TRBV5-1 and TRBJ1-1; D remains unclear. Trimming removed 6 bases at V and 4 bases at J, with 16 bases between. CDR1 is SGHRS and CDR2 is YFSETQ in the germline V gene. The CDR3 extends over 14 amino acids. The CDR3, as DNA: TGCGCCAGCAAGGTGGGTCAGCAGGTCACTGAAGCTTTCTTT. Its protein product is CASKVGQQVTEAFF.

The V gene is TRBV4-2, the J gene TRBJ2-7; perhaps TRBD2 as D (5 bases). The CDR3 is 19 residues long. The V gene's germline CDR1 is LGHNA and CDR2 YNFKEQ. With 0 bases removed from V and 3 bases from J, the gap between germline ends came to 24 bases. CDR3 DNA: TGTGCCAGCAGCCAAGATCCCGGGAATAAGGTCGGAGTAGTCTACGAGCAGTACTTC. Encoded protein: CASSQDPGNKVGVVYEQYF.